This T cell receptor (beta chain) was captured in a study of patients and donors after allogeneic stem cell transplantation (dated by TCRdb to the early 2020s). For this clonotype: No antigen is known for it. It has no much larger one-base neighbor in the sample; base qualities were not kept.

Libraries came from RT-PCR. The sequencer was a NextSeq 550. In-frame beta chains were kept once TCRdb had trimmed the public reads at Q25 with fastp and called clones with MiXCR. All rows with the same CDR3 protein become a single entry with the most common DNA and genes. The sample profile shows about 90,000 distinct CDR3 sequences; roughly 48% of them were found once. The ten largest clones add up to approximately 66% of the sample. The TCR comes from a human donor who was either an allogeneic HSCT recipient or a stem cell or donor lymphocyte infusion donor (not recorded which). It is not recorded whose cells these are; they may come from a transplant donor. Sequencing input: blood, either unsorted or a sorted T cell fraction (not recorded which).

The nucleotides read TGTGCCACCTCGCGGGAGATGAAGGCCGGGGAGCTGTTTTTT. This codes for CATSREMKAGELFF. This sequence uses TRBV6-5 and TRBJ2-2; 7 junctional bases match TRBD2. The CDR3 has 14 amino acids, counting the end cysteine and phenylalanine. Of all the DNA, just the CDR3 is kept, 42 bases in frame from base 1. Sequences MNHEY (CDR1) and SVGAGI (CDR2) are obtained from the germline V gene. The V end gives up 10 bases and the J end 6 bases, leaving 11 bases in the junction not matched to a gene.